Following are 22 T cell receptor beta chains from one sample sequenced in a study of blood T cells in healthy people across ages. A second roughly 6 to 12 cycle PCR used barcoded and J-beta primers. A single record per CDR3 protein comes from TCRdb applying MiXCR to the 5' RACE reads. This sample carries around 1,700,000 distinct CDR3 sequences, under 30% of them seen once, and the ten largest clones take around 7.7%. The sequenced material came from blood. The receptors here all came from a woman in her 30s in good health.

V and J are TRBV20-1 and TRBJ1-6, with 9 bases aligning to TRBD1. With 6 bases clipped from V and 8 bases from J, the junction kept 5 bases outside the gene matches. The CDR3 runs 13 residues. CDR1 is DFQATT, CDR2 SNEGSKA, per germline (reference sequence). The CDR3 sequence is CSAVGQGDSPLHF. In DNA form, the CDR3 reads TGCAGTGCAGTGGGACAGGGCGATTCACCCCTCCACTTT.

This clonotype came up a few times. The V call is TRBV6-1, the J call TRBJ1-5, with 10 bases matching TRBD1. This CDR3 spans 16 amino acids. From germline, CDR1 is MNHNS and CDR2 SASEGT. V was clipped by 3 bases and J by 2 bases; unmatched bases: 4. CDR3 in DNA: TGTGCCAGCAGTGATTATGGGACAGGGGGCAATCAGCCCCAGCATTTT. It encodes CASSDYGTGGNQPQHF.

Comment on this clonotype: Germline and junction disagree at one end, which may indicate a read error. The chain recombines TRBV12-3 or TRBV12-4 with TRBJ2-3; TRBD2 matches at 7 bases. The CDR3 consists of 16 residues. The CDR3 sequence is CASSLSASGSADAQYF. In DNA form, the CDR3 reads TGTGCCAGCAGTTTATCGGCTAGCGGATCAGCAGATGCGCAGTATTTT.

This clonotype was counted only a few times. The chain couples TRBV20-1 to TRBJ2-1; unclear D gene. The germline V and J ends were trimmed by 3 bases and 8 bases, with 11 bases remaining between them. The germline V gene has CDR1 DFQATT and CDR2 SNEGSKA (reference sequence). The CDR3 is 12 residues long. The CDR3 DNA follows: TGCAGTGCTAGGGCCGATTTTGATGAGCAGTTCTTC. Its protein product is CSARADFDEQFF.

This clonotype was recorded at least ten times. The chain employs TRBV7-6 and TRBJ2-7; 8 bases line up with TRBD2. There are 14 residues in the CDR3. The V gene end was trimmed by 2 bases and the J gene end by 4 bases; junction bases not matched to a gene: 4. CDR1 is SGHVS and CDR2 is FNYEAQ in the germline V gene. The CDR3 sequence is CASSLTRGGYEQYF. In nucleotides, the CDR3 is TGTGCCAGCAGCTTAACCCGGGGGGGATACGAGCAGTACTTC. Together with reference TRBV7-6 and TRBJ2-7, the CDR3 gives the full variable domain: GAGVSQSPRYKVTKRGQDVALRCDPISGHVSLYWYRQALGQGPEFLTYFNYEAQQDKSGLPNDRFSAERPEGSISTLTIQRTEQRDSAMYRCASSLTRGGYEQYFGPGTRLTVT.

On this clonotype itself: A much larger clonotype is one base distant, so this may be a read error. This chain links TRBV20-1 with TRBJ2-4, with D perhaps matching TRBD1 or TRBD2 (5 bases each). With the DNA end fitting TRBJ2-7 better, the J assignment may be wrong. There are 14 residues in the CDR3. Germline lookup yields CDR1 DFQATT and CDR2 SNEGSKA (reference sequence). The CDR3 region is CSAKSLRGAYEQYF. CDR3 nucleotides: TGCAGTGCTAAATCATTGAGGGGTGCCTACGAGCAGTACTTC.

V usage is TRBV29-1 and J usage is TRBJ2-4; D remains unclear. V shed 3 bases and J shed 3 bases, with 9 bases lying between them. CDR3 length equals 13 residues. Germline assignment: CDR1 SQVTM and CDR2 ANQGSEA. CDR3 bases: TGCAGCGTTGAGTTGAACATCAAAAACATTCAGTACTTC. Protein: CSVELNIKNIQYF.

There are many counts of this clonotype. The chain recombines TRBV19 with TRBJ2-1; no definite D call. The CDR3 has 15 residues. The V end was cut by 3 bases, the J end by 4 bases, with 13 bases between. Looked up from germline, CDR1 is LNHDA and CDR2 is SQIVND (reference sequence). Here the CDR3 reads CASSIGPAVYNEQFF. DNA of the CDR3: TGTGCCAGTAGTATTGGACCCGCGGTATACAATGAGCAGTTCTTC.

The V and J genes are TRBV7-9 and TRBJ2-7; TRBD2 is a possible D gene (5 bases). Trimming removed 4 bases at V and 3 bases at J, with 25 bases between. This CDR3 is built from 18 residues. Germline V gene lookup returns CDR1 SEHNR and CDR2 FQNEAQ (reference sequence). CDR3 protein: CASSSTILRFSGNYEQYF. DNA for the CDR3: TGTGCCAGCAGCTCCACAATCCTCCGGTTTTCGGGGAACTACGAGCAGTACTTC.

The chain combines TRBV5-1 with TRBJ2-3, with D unresolved. The V end was cut by 2 bases, the J end by 4 bases, with 8 bases between. Germline V lookup: CDR1 SGHRS, CDR2 YFSETQ. This CDR3 comprises 13 residues. The CDR3 is CASSLPASDTQYF. DNA for the CDR3: TGCGCCAGCAGCTTACCAGCTTCAGATACGCAGTATTTT.

This clonotype was seen a few times. The chain is built from TRBV5-1 and TRBJ1-2; D is possibly TRBD1 (5 bases). From germline, CDR1 is SGHRS and CDR2 YFSETQ. The CDR3 is 14 amino acids. V was shortened by 6 bases and J by 4 bases, with 16 bases between the two germline ends. CDR3 coding DNA: TGCGCCAGCATAACGGGACTCACTGGCTATGGCTACACCTTC. Its protein is CASITGLTGYGYTF. Full variable domain (missing parts from reference TRBV5-1 and TRBJ1-2): KAGVTQTPRYLIKTRGQQVTLSCSPISGHRSVSWYQQTPGQGLQFLFEYFSETQRNKGNFPGRFSGRQFSNSRSEMNVSTLELGDSALYLCASITGLTGYGYTFGSGTRLTVV.

This chain joins TRBV5-1 and TRBJ2-4; maybe TRBD1 (9 bases). The DNA end favors TRBJ2-7, so the J call may be wrong. CDR3 length equals 14 residues. CDR1 SGHRS and CDR2 YFSETQ come from the germline V gene. The CDR3, as DNA: TGCGCCAGTAGCGGGACAGGGAGCTTCTACGAGCAGTACTTC. The encoded protein is CASSGTGSFYEQYF.

The chain is built from TRBV5-1 and TRBJ1-2; D unresolved. Trimming took 1 base from V and 7 from J, leaving 11 bases between them. Germline loops: CDR1 SGHRS, CDR2 YFSETQ. The CDR3 is made up of 13 amino acids. CDR3 region: CASSLSWTAGYTF. For the CDR3, the DNA is TGCGCCAGCAGCTTGTCTTGGACGGCTGGCTACACCTTC. Drawing the rest from reference TRBV5-1 and TRBJ1-2, the complete variable domain is KAGVTQTPRYLIKTRGQQVTLSCSPISGHRSVSWYQQTPGQGLQFLFEYFSETQRNKGNFPGRFSGRQFSNSRSEMNVSTLELGDSALYLCASSLSWTAGYTFGSGTRLTVV.

This clonotype has only a few counts. The chain employs TRBV7-3 and TRBJ2-1; 8 bases are a match to TRBD1. V lost 0 bases, J lost 4 bases, and 11 bases stayed unmatched. CDR3 length: 18 residues. In germline, CDR1 is SGHTA, CDR2 FQGTGA. The CDR3 spells CASSLTGRGHTGYNEQFF. CDR3 sequence (DNA): TGTGCCAGCAGCTTAACAGGCAGGGGGCATACGGGATACAATGAGCAGTTCTTC. Complete variable domain (other parts from reference TRBV7-3 and TRBJ2-1): GAGVSQTPSNKVTEKGKYVELRCDPISGHTALYWYRQSLGQGPEFLIYFQGTGAADDSGLPNDRFFAVRPEGSVSTLKIQRTERGDSAVYLCASSLTGRGHTGYNEQFFGPGTRLTVL.

This clonotype was counted ten times or more. This chain connects TRBV9 to TRBJ2-3, with D hard to call. Germline CDR1 SGDLS, CDR2 YYNGEE. The CDR3 is 13 amino acids. Trimming took off 3 bases at V and 5 bases at J, with 10 bases between the two ends. CDR3 in DNA: TGTGCCAGCAGCGAAGTTTCGGGAGATACGCAGTATTTT. Translated, it gives CASSEVSGDTQYF.

This rearrangement joins TRBV12-3 or TRBV12-4 to TRBJ2-7, with TRBD2 matching 9 bases. The CDR3 contains 15 residues. V trimming: 6 bases; J trimming: 0 bases; junction bases outside the gene matches: 6. CDR3 coding DNA: TGTGCCAGCAGGGTGGGGACTAGCAGCTCCTACGAGCAGTACTTC. Amino acid sequence: CASRVGTSSSYEQYF.

The CDR3 here is CASSLENKGNSNQPQHF. CDR3 DNA: TGCGCCAGCAGCTTGGAGAACAAGGGTAACAGCAATCAGCCCCAGCATTTT. V usage is TRBV5-1 and J usage is TRBJ1-5; D gene unclear. Germline assignment: CDR1 SGHRS and CDR2 YFSETQ. The CDR3 has 17 residues. The V gene lost 0 bases and the J gene lost 1 base, with 14 bases spanning the gap.

The sample holds many counts of this clonotype. The chain is built from TRBV5-1 and TRBJ2-1, with D perhaps matching TRBD1 (6 bases). CDR1 is SGHRS and CDR2 is YFSETQ in the germline V gene. CDR3 length: 16 amino acids. The V end was cut by 4 bases, the J end by 4 bases, with 18 bases between. The CDR3 DNA reads TGCGCCAGCAGCCCGGTGGACAGCGGAGCTTACAATGAGCAGTTCTTC. The encoded protein is CASSPVDSGAYNEQFF.

This clonotype was recorded a few times. The chain uses TRBV20-1 and TRBJ2-3; TRBD1 matches at 8 bases. Per germline, CDR1 DFQATT and CDR2 SNEGSKA (reference sequence). Germline trimming cut 6 bases from V and 2 bases from J; bases unmatched to any gene: 7. The CDR3 sequence is 14 residues long. Written as DNA, the CDR3 is TGCAGTGCCTCAGACAGGGGTTACACAGATACGCAGTATTTT. This gives the protein CSASDRGYTDTQYF.

This clonotype showed up many times. This chain uses TRBV15 with TRBJ2-5; TRBD2 is a possible D gene (6 bases). This CDR3 is 15 amino acids long. With 5 bases removed from V and 5 bases from J, the gap between germline ends came to 18 bases. Germline V gene sequence: CDR1 LNHNV, CDR2 YYDKDF (reference sequence). CDR3 residues: CATSEKRGRRETQYF. The CDR3 DNA is TGTGCCACCAGCGAAAAACGGGGGAGAAGGGAGACCCAGTACTTC.

The table lists this clonotype with many counts. The rearrangement joins TRBV29-1 to TRBJ2-7; 10 bases map to TRBD1. Trimming took 7 bases from V and 3 from J; bases not matched to a gene: 9. Germline V gives CDR1 SQVTM, CDR2 ANQGSEA. This CDR3 has 14 amino acids. In DNA form, the CDR3 reads TGCAGCGCTGGACGTGGGACAGGGGTCTACGAGCAGTACTTC. This codes for CSAGRGTGVYEQYF.

The gene calls are TRBV30 and TRBJ1-2; 8 bases match TRBD1. Looked up from germline, CDR1 is GTSNPN and CDR2 is SVGIG (reference sequence). The V segment lost 0 bases and the J segment 8 bases; nucleotides outside the gene matches: 5. CDR3 length: 13 residues. DNA of the CDR3: TGTGCCTGGAGTGTACTCCGGGACAGGGGCTACACCTTC. Protein product: CAWSVLRDRGYTF.